This TCR beta chain was profiled in a study of T cells in tuberculosis. Study conclusions and caveats: Active tuberculosis alpha repertoires lay closer to GMM-specific TCRs than controls'. A GMM-specific repertoire classifier reached 80% to 90% accuracy, AUROC about 0.87.

Germline-derived CDR1 and CDR2 are LNHNV and YYDKDF (reference sequence). V shed 4 bases, J shed 7 bases, and the junction held 5 bases outside the gene matches. The CDR3 contains 14 residues. TCRdb keeps only in-frame clones here, not all; method: immunoSEQ multiplex PCR. The sample consists of more than 30,000 clones, approximately 96% of them appearing once. Latent tuberculosis screening used tuberculin skin test and IGRA at entry. On average roughly 100,000 T cells per donor were immunosequenced. Of note for this clone: Its antigen is not known.

Specimen: PBMCs. The receptor was isolated from a donor aged 10-29 years with latent tuberculosis or without tuberculosis infection. The chain employs TRBV15 and TRBJ1-5; 9 bases are a match to TRBD1. CDR3 sequence (DNA): TGTGCCACCAGCATGCGACAGGGGGAGCAGCCCCAGCATTTT. It specifies CATSMRQGEQPQHF. The whole variable domain, remainder taken from reference TRBV15 and TRBJ1-5, is DAMVIQNPRYQVTQFGKPVTLSCSQTLNHNVMYWYQQKSSQAPKLLFHYYDKDFNNEADTPDNFQSRRPNTSFCFLDIRSPGLGDTAMYLCATSMRQGEQPQHFGDGTRLSIL.